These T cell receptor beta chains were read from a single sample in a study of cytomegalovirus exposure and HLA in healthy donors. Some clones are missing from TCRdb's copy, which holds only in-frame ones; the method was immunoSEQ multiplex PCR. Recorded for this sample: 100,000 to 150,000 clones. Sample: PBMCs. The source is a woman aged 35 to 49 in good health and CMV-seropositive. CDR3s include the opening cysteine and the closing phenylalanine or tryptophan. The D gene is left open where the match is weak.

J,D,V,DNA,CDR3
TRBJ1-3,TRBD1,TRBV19,TGTGCCAGTAGTATAGCGACAGGGACGACCTCTGGAAACACCATATATTTT,CASSIATGTTSGNTIYF
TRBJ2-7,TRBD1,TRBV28,TGTGCCAGCAGGCCCGGGACAGGGGGCGGCTACGAGCAGTACTTC,CASRPGTGGGYEQYF
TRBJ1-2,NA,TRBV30,TGTGCCTGGAGTGTAAGGGGCACCTCAAACTATGGCTACACCTTC,CAWSVRGTSNYGYTF
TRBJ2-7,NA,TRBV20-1,TGCAGTGCCCTTTTCTACGAGCAGTACTTC,CSALFYEQYF
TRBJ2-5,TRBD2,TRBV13,TGTGCCAGCAGCTTAGGCCTAGCGGGGAACCAAGAGACCCAGTACTTC,CASSLGLAGNQETQYF
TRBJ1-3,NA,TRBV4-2,TGTGCCAGCAGCCAAGATGTTAGGGAGGCCGTGGTGGGTGGAAACACCATATATTTT,CASSQDVREAVVGGNTIYF
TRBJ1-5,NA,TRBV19,TGTGCCAGTAGCCCTAACAGGTATAGCAATCAGCCCCAGCATTTT,CASSPNRYSNQPQHF
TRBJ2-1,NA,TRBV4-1,TGCGCCAGCAGCCAACATAGCTCCTACAATGAGCAGTTCTTC,CASSQHSSYNEQFF
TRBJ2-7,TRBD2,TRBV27,TGTGCCAGCAGTCCCGTCGGGACTAGCGGAGCCTACGAGCAGTACTTC,CASSPVGTSGAYEQYF
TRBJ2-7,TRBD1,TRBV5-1,TGCGCCAGCAGCAGCGGGACAGGGTACGACGAGCAGTACTTC,CASSSGTGYDEQYF
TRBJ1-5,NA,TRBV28,TGTGCCAGCATGGGGGGGCCCCAGCATTTT,CASMGGPQHF
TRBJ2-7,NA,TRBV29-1,TGCAGCGCTTCGACTGGGAGCTCCTACGAGCAGTACTTC,CSASTGSSYEQYF
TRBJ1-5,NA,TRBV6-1,TGTGCCAGCAGTGAAGGGCAGAATCAGCCCCAGCATTTT,CASSEGQNQPQHF
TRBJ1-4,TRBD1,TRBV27,TGTGCCAGCAGTTTATCCCCGGGGACAGCAACTAATGAAAAACTGTTTTTT,CASSLSPGTATNEKLFF
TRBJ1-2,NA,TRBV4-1,TGCGCCAGCAGCCAAGACTTTGTAGGGGGTGCTAACTATGGCTACACCTTC,CASSQDFVGGANYGYTF
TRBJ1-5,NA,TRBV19,TGTGCCAGTAGTATACTCACAGGCAGCCAGCCCCAGCATTTT,CASSILTGSQPQHF
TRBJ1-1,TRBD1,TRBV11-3,TGTGCCAGCAGCTCCGGGGACAGGGCCGGGACTGAAGCTTTCTTT,CASSSGDRAGTEAFF
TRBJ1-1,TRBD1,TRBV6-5,TGTGCCAGCAGCTCGGACAGGATGAACACTGAAGCTTTCTTT,CASSSDRMNTEAFF
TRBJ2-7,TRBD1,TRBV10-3,TGTGCCATCAGTGCCCTGACAGGGCAGCAGTACTTC,CAISALTGQQYF
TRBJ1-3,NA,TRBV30,TGTGCCTGGACGGAGAGCTCTGGAAACACCATATATTTT,CAWTESSGNTIYF
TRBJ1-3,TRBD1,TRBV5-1,TGCGCCAGCAGCTTGGATGACAGGGGTACTAACACCATATATTTT,CASSLDDRGTNTIYF
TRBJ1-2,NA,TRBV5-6,TGTGCCAGCAGCTTGGGCGGTACTAACTATGGCTACACCTTC,CASSLGGTNYGYTF
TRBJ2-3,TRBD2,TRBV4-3,TGCGCCAGCAGCCTCAATCCGGGACTAGAGGGAGTGGATACGCAGTATTTT,CASSLNPGLEGVDTQYF
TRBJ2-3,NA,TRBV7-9,TGTGCCAGCCGAACCGGAGGGCGCGCAGATACGCAGTATTTT,CASRTGGRADTQYF
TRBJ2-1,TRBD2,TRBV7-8,TGTGCCAGCAGCTTTGGACTAGCGGGAGGTAGCAATGAGCAGTTCTTC,CASSFGLAGGSNEQFF
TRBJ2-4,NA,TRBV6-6,TGTGCCAGCAGTTACGTAGAGGTGGCCAAAAACATTCAGTACTTC,CASSYVEVAKNIQYF
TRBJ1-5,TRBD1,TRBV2,TGTGCCAGCACTGGACAGGGGGCGGGCCAGCCCCAGCATTTT,CASTGQGAGQPQHF
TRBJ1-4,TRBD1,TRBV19,TGTGCCAGTAGTATAGGGATGGGGACAGCTAATGAAAAACTGTTTTTT,CASSIGMGTANEKLFF
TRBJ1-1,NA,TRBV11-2,TGTGCCAGCAGCTCGTCACGGAGGGTGGGGAACACTGAAGCTTTCTTT,CASSSSRRVGNTEAFF
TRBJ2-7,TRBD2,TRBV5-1,TGCGCCAGCAGCTTAACAGCGGGGGCCTCCTACGAGCAGTACTTC,CASSLTAGASYEQYF
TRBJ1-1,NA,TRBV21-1,TGTGCCAGCAGCCCTATCCGGTGGGGGCTCATGAACACTGAAGCTTTCTTT,CASSPIRWGLMNTEAFF
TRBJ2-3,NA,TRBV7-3,TGTGCCAGCAGCTCACTCCCTAGCGCCACAGATACGCAGTATTTT,CASSSLPSATDTQYF
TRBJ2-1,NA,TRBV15,TGTGCCACCAGCGATCGTCGCGGCAGCTCCTACAATGAGCAGTTCTTC,CATSDRRGSSYNEQFF
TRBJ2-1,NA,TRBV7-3,TGTGCCAGCAGCTTAGGGGGCGCTCGGAACAATGAGCAGTTCTTC,CASSLGGARNNEQFF
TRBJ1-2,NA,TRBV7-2,TGTGCCAGCACCCTAGGAGGGGGGAGGGCTGGCTACACCTTC,CASTLGGGRAGYTF
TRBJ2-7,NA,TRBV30,TGTGCCTGGGGGGGTAGCGGCTACGAGCAGTACTTC,CAWGGSGYEQYF
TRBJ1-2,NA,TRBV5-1,TGCGCCAGCAGCTTCGACCCAGGGGCTATCTATGGCTACACCTTC,CASSFDPGAIYGYTF